This T cell receptor beta chain emerged from a study of shared clonotypes between healthy human individuals. On this clone itself: Its antigen is not known. This CDR3 is also generated by other DNA sequences in the sample.

Libraries were prepared by immunoSEQ multiplex PCR; TCRdb keeps only in-frame clonotypes and omits some of them. The sample holds approximately 2,300,000 clones; roughly 90% are singletons and the top ten take 0.37%. Findings of the study overall: In contrast to clonotypes shared by all four donors, non-shared clonotypes had lower generation probabilities. Estimated richness was generally greater in naive than memory subsets.

The CDR3 spans 15 residues. Trimming stripped 4 bases from V and 1 base from J, with 13 bases between. Germline values: CDR1 SGDLS, CDR2 YYNGEE. The sequenced material came from naive CD4+ T cells from PBMCs. As for subset: CD45RA+ positively selected. The source of this sequence is a man aged 18-30 years in good health. Some clones in this sample may be carry-over from other donors' samples. The chain is built from TRBV9 and TRBJ2-3; D unresolved. In DNA form, the CDR3 reads TGTGCCAGCAGCCCAAGGGCCCGAGGCACAGATACGCAGTATTTT. As protein: CASSPRARGTDTQYF.